This is a list of T cell receptor beta chains from one sample in a study of shared clonotypes between healthy human individuals. The repertoire was sequenced with immunoSEQ multiplex PCR; TCRdb's copy has only in-frame clones and lacks some. Altogether millions of clones are present, around 95% being singletons, with the ten largest covering around 0.13%. The source material was naive CD4+ T cells sorted from blood. The receptor source for this set is a man younger than 35 in good health. Each CDR3 is given with its conserved first and last residue. Each record gives: CDR3 protein, CDR3 DNA, V gene, D gene, J gene, clone size. A D gene is named only where the DNA matches it firmly. The size entry is marked missing in some rows and otherwise reads once, few, many or a size class.

CDR3aa: CASRPDRDSLYGYTF
CDR3nt: TGTGCCAGCAGACCGGACAGGGACTCCCTCTATGGCTACACCTTC
v_gene: TRBV5-4
d_gene: TRBD1
j_gene: TRBJ1-2
abundance: NA

CDR3aa: CASSLRGGASPLHF
CDR3nt: TGCGCCAGCAGCCTCCGTGGGGGAGCCTCACCCCTCCACTTT
v_gene: TRBV4-3
d_gene: NA
j_gene: TRBJ1-6
abundance: NA

CDR3aa: CASSEGKTYEQYF
CDR3nt: TGCGCCAGCAGTGAGGGGAAGACCTACGAGCAGTACTTC
v_gene: TRBV10-2
d_gene: NA
j_gene: TRBJ2-7
abundance: once

CDR3aa: CATPQGRDSGNTIYF
CDR3nt: TGTGCCACGCCCCAGGGTCGGGACTCTGGAAACACCATATATTTT
v_gene: TRBV7-9
d_gene: NA
j_gene: TRBJ1-3
abundance: NA

CDR3aa: CASSPGVGVTGELFF
CDR3nt: TGTGCCAGTAGTCCCGGGGTTGGAGTCACCGGGGAGCTGTTTTTT
v_gene: TRBV19
d_gene: NA
j_gene: TRBJ2-2
abundance: NA

CDR3aa: CASSSGPNPGEKLFF
CDR3nt: TGTGCCAGCAGCTCCGGACCCAACCCAGGGGAAAAACTGTTTTTT
v_gene: TRBV5-4
d_gene: NA
j_gene: TRBJ1-4
abundance: NA

CDR3aa: CASSESIVRVSSYEQYF
CDR3nt: TGCGCCAGCAGTGAGTCTATCGTAAGGGTGAGCTCCTACGAGCAGTACTTC
v_gene: TRBV10-2
d_gene: NA
j_gene: TRBJ2-7
abundance: NA

CDR3aa: CASSLARQSSGANVLTF
CDR3nt: TGCGCCAGCAGCTTGGCCAGACAGAGCTCTGGGGCCAACGTCCTGACTTTC
v_gene: TRBV5-1
d_gene: NA
j_gene: TRBJ2-6
abundance: NA

CDR3aa: CASSLANENIQYF
CDR3nt: TGTGCCAGCAGCTTAGCCAACGAAAACATTCAGTACTTC
v_gene: TRBV11-2
d_gene: NA
j_gene: TRBJ2-4
abundance: NA

CDR3aa: CAWRLAGGTEAFF
CDR3nt: TGTGCCTGGAGATTGGCAGGGGGCACTGAAGCTTTCTTT
v_gene: TRBV30
d_gene: TRBD1
j_gene: TRBJ1-1
abundance: many

CDR3aa: CASSPGQITYGYTF
CDR3nt: TGTGCCAGCAGCCCGGGACAGATAACCTATGGCTACACCTTC
v_gene: TRBV6-5
d_gene: TRBD1
j_gene: TRBJ1-2
abundance: once

CDR3aa: CASSPILGSTYEQYF
CDR3nt: TGTGCCAGCAGCCCGATTCTGGGGTCTACCTACGAGCAGTACTTC
v_gene: TRBV11-2
d_gene: NA
j_gene: TRBJ2-7
abundance: NA

CDR3aa: CASRGDSQETQYF
CDR3nt: TGTGCCAGCAGGGGGGACAGCCAAGAGACCCAGTACTTC
v_gene: TRBV2
d_gene: TRBD1
j_gene: TRBJ2-5
abundance: NA

CDR3aa: CASSLAAGSGTGELFF
CDR3nt: TGCGCCAGCAGCTTGGCTGCGGGGTCGGGCACCGGGGAGCTGTTTTTT
v_gene: TRBV5-1
d_gene: NA
j_gene: TRBJ2-2
abundance: NA

CDR3aa: CASRDRVSSYEQYF
CDR3nt: TGTGCCAGCAGGGACAGGGTTAGCTCCTACGAGCAGTACTTC
v_gene: TRBV2
d_gene: TRBD1
j_gene: TRBJ2-7
abundance: once

CDR3aa: CASTGRPNEKLFF
CDR3nt: TGTGCCAGTACGGGGAGGCCAAATGAAAAACTGTTTTTT
v_gene: TRBV19
d_gene: NA
j_gene: TRBJ1-4
abundance: NA

CDR3aa: CASSHADTQYF
CDR3nt: TGTGCCAGCAGCCATGCAGATACGCAGTATTTT
v_gene: TRBV14
d_gene: NA
j_gene: TRBJ2-3
abundance: few

CDR3aa: CASRTCVERDLHEQYF
CDR3nt: TGCGCCAGCAGGACGTGTGTGGAGCGGGACCTCCACGAGCAGTACTTC
v_gene: TRBV4-3
d_gene: TRBD2
j_gene: TRBJ2-7
abundance: NA

CDR3aa: CASSPSADIRGYTF
CDR3nt: TGTGCCAGCTCACCCTCTGCGGACATTCGTGGCTACACCTTC
v_gene: TRBV18
d_gene: NA
j_gene: TRBJ1-2
abundance: NA

CDR3aa: CASSQVTSNTGAGNTIYF
CDR3nt: TGCGCCAGCAGCCAAGTGACTTCCAACACGGGGGCGGGAAACACCATATATTTT
v_gene: TRBV4-3
d_gene: NA
j_gene: TRBJ1-3
abundance: NA

CDR3aa: CASSGDSFATNEKLFF
CDR3nt: TGTGCCAGCAGTGGGGACAGCTTTGCAACTAATGAAAAACTGTTTTTT
v_gene: TRBV2
d_gene: TRBD1
j_gene: TRBJ1-4
abundance: NA

CDR3aa: CASSLAGKAEAFF
CDR3nt: TGTGCCAGCAGCTTAGCGGGGAAGGCGGAAGCTTTCTTT
v_gene: TRBV7-9
d_gene: NA
j_gene: TRBJ1-1
abundance: NA

CDR3aa: CASSEAGRAGNTIYF
CDR3nt: TGTGCCAGCAGTGAGGCAGGGAGGGCTGGAAACACCATATATTTT
v_gene: TRBV2
d_gene: NA
j_gene: TRBJ1-3
abundance: NA

CDR3aa: CASSQDTSGNTIYF
CDR3nt: TGTGCCAGCAGTCAAGACACGTCCGGAAACACCATATATTTT
v_gene: TRBV2
d_gene: NA
j_gene: TRBJ1-3
abundance: NA

CDR3aa: CASSFAEGGRNSPLHF
CDR3nt: TGTGCCAGCAGCTTCGCGGAAGGGGGTCGGAATTCACCCCTCCACTTT
v_gene: TRBV7-6
d_gene: NA
j_gene: TRBJ1-6
abundance: NA

CDR3aa: CASSLLSRQGDPRTNYEQYF
CDR3nt: TGTGCCAGCAGTTTATTGTCCCGACAGGGGGATCCAAGGACAAACTACGAGCAGTACTTC
v_gene: TRBV28
d_gene: TRBD1
j_gene: TRBJ2-7
abundance: NA

CDR3aa: CASSQDPGNSPLHF
CDR3nt: TGCGCCAGCAGCCAAGATCCAGGAAATTCACCCCTCCACTTT
v_gene: TRBV4-3
d_gene: NA
j_gene: TRBJ1-6
abundance: NA

CDR3aa: CASSVGPVGANYGYTF
CDR3nt: TGTGCCAGCAGCGTAGGGCCTGTGGGGGCTAACTATGGCTACACCTTC
v_gene: TRBV7-9
d_gene: NA
j_gene: TRBJ1-2
abundance: NA

CDR3aa: CASSGWGAFGEQYF
CDR3nt: TGTGCCAGCAGTGGCTGGGGGGCGTTCGGAGAGCAGTACTTC
v_gene: TRBV27
d_gene: NA
j_gene: TRBJ2-7
abundance: NA

CDR3aa: CASSFGQGVNEQFF
CDR3nt: TGCGCCAGCAGCTTTGGACAGGGCGTAAATGAGCAGTTCTTC
v_gene: TRBV5-1
d_gene: TRBD1
j_gene: TRBJ2-1
abundance: NA

CDR3aa: CASSYRVEAEQYF
CDR3nt: TGTGCCAGCAGTTACCGGGTTGAGGCAGAGCAGTACTTC
v_gene: TRBV6-5
d_gene: NA
j_gene: TRBJ2-7
abundance: NA

CDR3aa: CASSPRNRGTGELFF
CDR3nt: TGTGCCAGCTCACCACGTAACAGAGGCACCGGGGAGCTGTTTTTT
v_gene: TRBV18
d_gene: NA
j_gene: TRBJ2-2
abundance: NA

CDR3aa: CASSEGLAGGGTEQYF
CDR3nt: TGTGCCAGCAGCGAGGGACTAGCGGGAGGAGGGACCGAGCAGTACTTC
v_gene: TRBV9
d_gene: TRBD2
j_gene: TRBJ2-7
abundance: NA

CDR3aa: CSVELNNYGYTF
CDR3nt: TGCAGCGTTGAGCTCAATAACTATGGCTACACCTTC
v_gene: TRBV29-1
d_gene: NA
j_gene: TRBJ1-2
abundance: once

CDR3aa: CASRPGQGSYGYTF
CDR3nt: TGCGCCAGCAGACCGGGACAGGGAAGCTATGGCTACACCTTC
v_gene: TRBV10-1
d_gene: TRBD1
j_gene: TRBJ1-2
abundance: NA

CDR3aa: CASSSQGWGEQFF
CDR3nt: TGTGCCAGCAGCTCACAGGGTTGGGGTGAGCAGTTCTTC
v_gene: TRBV7-2
d_gene: NA
j_gene: TRBJ2-1
abundance: NA

CDR3aa: CASSPGLAEITDTQYF
CDR3nt: TGTGCCAGCAGCCCGGGACTAGCGGAAATCACAGATACGCAGTATTTT
v_gene: TRBV14
d_gene: TRBD2
j_gene: TRBJ2-3
abundance: NA

CDR3aa: CASSLGLGRETQYF
CDR3nt: TGTGCCAGCAGCTTAGGTCTGGGGCGAGAGACCCAGTACTTC
v_gene: TRBV7-2
d_gene: NA
j_gene: TRBJ2-5
abundance: NA

CDR3aa: CASSPRGRRTRGTDTQYF
CDR3nt: TGTGCCAGCAGTCCCCGCGGGAGACGGACCAGGGGGACAGATACGCAGTATTTT
v_gene: TRBV28
d_gene: NA
j_gene: TRBJ2-3
abundance: NA

CDR3aa: CASSELSGVSYEQYF
CDR3nt: TGTGCCAGCAGTGAGCTTAGCGGGGTCTCCTACGAGCAGTACTTC
v_gene: TRBV6-6
d_gene: TRBD2
j_gene: TRBJ2-7
abundance: NA

CDR3aa: CASSLDAGTGREGYEQYF
CDR3nt: TGTGCCAGCAGCTTAGATGCCGGGACAGGGAGGGAAGGGTACGAGCAGTACTTC
v_gene: TRBV7-2
d_gene: TRBD1
j_gene: TRBJ2-7
abundance: NA